Presented here are 13 T cell receptor beta chains from one specimen sequenced in a study of T cells in Graves' hyperthyroidism and ophthalmopathy. There were TCR beta CDR3 regions amplified from RNA transcripts. Carried out on the TCR CDR3, a first-round RT-PCR used the HTBI primer set. TCRdb re-derived calls from the multiplex PCR reads in MiXCR, one entry per CDR3 protein. The repertoire has 300,000 to 450,000 distinct CDR3 sequences, roughly 20% of them found once; the top ten carry 40%. The sample comprised blood. These TCRs come from a man younger than 35 with Graves' ophthalmopathy.

This clonotype was counted many times. The chain is built from TRBV7-9 and TRBJ1-4, with D maybe TRBD1 (5 bases). The V end lost 5 bases, the J end lost 11 bases, and 12 bases lay between the germline ends. The V gene's germline CDR1 is SEHNR and CDR2 FQNEAQ (reference sequence). The CDR3 loop spans 12 amino acids. The CDR3: CASSEGTGKLFF. CDR3 bases: TGTGCCAGCAGCGAAGGGACGGGGAAACTGTTTTTT.

The chain employs TRBV7-6 and TRBJ2-3; the D is unclear. CDR1 is SGHVS, CDR2 FNYEAQ, per germline. CDR3 length: 14 amino acids. V was clipped by 3 bases and J by 6 bases, with 13 bases between them. CDR3 bases: TGTGCCAGCAGCTTGAAAGGGCAATTTGATACGCAGTATTTT. This codes for CASSLKGQFDTQYF.

V gene TRBV19 combines with J gene TRBJ1-2, with a possible D match to TRBD1 (5 bases). Per the germline V gene, CDR1 is LNHDA and CDR2 is SQIVND (reference sequence). CDR3 length equals 13 residues. Trimming cost V 7 bases and J 7 bases, with 16 bases left between them. CDR3 in DNA: TGTGCCAGTACCCCGACAGTTTATGGTGGCTACACCTTC. It yields the protein CASTPTVYGGYTF.

A word on this clonotype: A junction end diverges from the germline sequence, so it may reflect a read error. CDR3 sequence (DNA): TGCTCCAGCAGCTTCCGACGGGGAGTCGCCTACGAGCAGTACTTC. It encodes CSSSFRRGVAYEQYF. The chain has TRBV5-1 and TRBJ2-7; tentative D call: TRBD2 (5 bases). The CDR3 runs to 15 residues. CDR1 SGHRS and CDR2 YFSETQ come from the germline V gene.

This clonotype was observed a handful of times. This chain connects TRBV2 to TRBJ2-7; 12 bases map to TRBD1. The CDR3 is 17 amino acids. Germline trimming cut 6 bases from V and 3 bases from J; bases unmatched to any gene: 12. Germline lookup yields CDR1 SNHLY and CDR2 FYNNEI. DNA for the CDR3: TGTGCCAGCAGCGCCCACCGGGACAGGGGGCCTGTCTACGAGCAGTACTTC. It specifies CASSAHRDRGPVYEQYF.

This clonotype was counted a few times. This chain joins TRBV9 and TRBJ2-2; D is unclear. The V end lost 3 bases, the J end lost 0 bases, and 9 bases lay between the germline ends. This CDR3 spans 15 amino acids. The V gene's germline CDR1 is SGDLS and CDR2 YYNGEE. CDR3 bases: TGTGCCAGCAGCGGTCTAGTCTCGAACACCGGGGAGCTGTTTTTT. Translation gives CASSGLVSNTGELFF.

This clonotype was picked up many times. The chain recombines TRBV20-1 with TRBJ1-1; D is possibly TRBD1 (5 bases). The germline V gene has CDR1 DFQATT and CDR2 SNEGSKA (reference sequence). This CDR3 has 13 amino acids. Trimming took off 0 bases at V and 8 bases at J, with 13 bases between the two ends. The CDR3 DNA is TGCAGTGCTAGAGAACCCAACAGGCTGGAAGCTTTCTTT. Residues: CSAREPNRLEAFF.

The rearrangement joins TRBV27 to TRBJ2-3, with 11 positions matching TRBD2. CDR3 length: 14 residues. V lost 8 bases and J lost 3; bases outside the gene matches: 4. Germline CDR1 MNHEY, CDR2 SMNVEV (reference sequence). The CDR3 DNA follows: TGTGCCAGCCACCCTAGCGGGGGGACAGATACGCAGTATTTT. Translated, it gives CASHPSGGTDTQYF.

The chain has TRBV20-1 and TRBJ2-5, with 11 nucleotides matching TRBD2. The CDR3 sequence is 16 residues long. Germline V gene lookup returns CDR1 DFQATT and CDR2 SNEGSKA (reference sequence). V lost 1 base to trimming and J lost 2 bases; unmatched junction nucleotides: 6. The chain's CDR3 is CSARGGLAAQQETQYF. In DNA, the CDR3 is TGCAGTGCTAGAGGGGGACTAGCGGCCCAACAAGAGACCCAGTACTTC.

This sequence joins TRBV20-1 and TRBJ2-2; D might be TRBD1 (6 bases). The J call is in doubt because the DNA end fits TRBJ1-1 better. This CDR3 has 11 amino acids. Germline CDR1 is DFQATT and CDR2 is SNEGSKA (reference sequence). CDR3 sequence (DNA): TGCAGTGCTAGAGTGGAGGGGGGAGCTTTCTTT. Encoded protein: CSARVEGGAFF.

This clonotype was found many times. This rearrangement joins TRBV27 to TRBJ1-2, with a weak D call TRBD1 (6 bases). Trimming stripped 3 bases from V and 8 bases from J, with 13 bases between. Germline assignment: CDR1 MNHEY and CDR2 SMNVEV (reference sequence). This CDR3 region has 13 residues. CDR3 coding DNA: TGTGCCAGCAGTTTGCATGGGGGCCGCGGCTACACCTTC. Its protein product is CASSLHGGRGYTF.

V is TRBV25-1 and J is TRBJ2-1; possible D gene TRBD1, 7 bases. The CDR3 length is 18 residues. Trimming took off 3 bases at V and 2 bases at J, with 20 bases between the two ends. CDR1 is MGHDK, CDR2 SYGVNS, per germline. The CDR3: CASSEGESGGPAYNEQFF. CDR3 coding DNA: TGTGCCAGCAGTGAGGGGGAGTCAGGGGGGCCGGCCTACAATGAGCAGTTCTTC.

This clonotype was detected many times. The rearrangement uses TRBV3-1 and TRBJ1-3; the D is unclear. Germline V gives CDR1 LGHDT, CDR2 YNNKEL (reference sequence). The CDR3 runs 12 residues. The V gene lost 4 bases and the J gene lost 3 bases, with 4 bases spanning the gap. CDR3 DNA sequence: TGTGCCAGCAGCCCCAGTGGAAACACCATATATTTT. It encodes CASSPSGNTIYF.